These 26 T cell receptor beta chains were all obtained from the same sample, sequenced in a study of T cell responses to AZD1222 COVID-19 vaccine. TCRdb keeps only in-frame clones here, not all; method: immunoSEQ multiplex PCR. The sample holds 95,000 to 150,000 clones, 88% seen once. The sample was peripheral blood, taken on day 0 of AZD1222 vaccination. The source of these receptors is an adult in good health.

The rearrangement uses TRBV2 and TRBJ1-1; D remains unclear. There are 11 residues in the CDR3. Germline V gene sequence: CDR1 SNHLY, CDR2 FYNNEI. Trimming cost V 8 bases and J 3 bases, with 7 bases left between them. Here the CDR3 reads CASRVYTEAFF. CDR3 coding DNA: TGTGCCAGCCGGGTATACACTGAAGCTTTCTTT.

This clone was counted a single time. The V and J genes are TRBV7-6 and TRBJ2-2; 9 nucleotides line up with TRBD2. The CDR3 spans 15 residues. CDR1 and CDR2 from the germline V gene are SGHVS and FNYEAQ. V lost 5 bases, J lost 8 bases, and 9 bases stayed unmatched. CDR3 region: CASSPRTSVLGELFF. The DNA for the CDR3 is TGTGCCAGCAGCCCCCGGACTAGCGTCTTGGGGGAGCTGTTTTTT.

This clone was observed a handful of times. This chain uses TRBV24-1 with TRBJ2-7; tentative D call: TRBD1 (6 bases). Germline values: CDR1 KGHDR, CDR2 SFDVKD. Trimming took 6 bases from V and 1 from J, leaving 15 bases between them. This CDR3 region has 15 residues. This chain's CDR3 is CATSSHSTGSYEQYF. CDR3 sequence (DNA): TGTGCCACCAGTAGCCATTCGACAGGATCCTACGAGCAGTACTTC.

This rearrangement joins TRBV6-2 or TRBV6-3 to TRBJ2-1; D is uncertain. Germline V gives CDR1 MNHEY, CDR2 SVGEGT. V lost 6 bases to trimming and J lost 2 bases, with 14 bases between them. The CDR3 covers 15 residues. CDR3 coding DNA: TGTGCCAGCAGCAACCGGAACGCGGCCTACAATGAGCAGTTCTTC. Its protein product is CASSNRNAAYNEQFF.

This clone was seen just once. The V and J genes are TRBV27 and TRBJ2-3, with D possibly called TRBD1 or TRBD2 (6 bases each). Trimming cost V 3 bases and J 8 bases, with 15 bases left between them. Per germline, CDR1 MNHEY and CDR2 SMNVEV (reference sequence). The CDR3 loop spans 14 amino acids. The CDR3 here is CASSFNGGRGTQYF. CDR3 sequence (DNA): TGTGCCAGCAGTTTCAATGGGGGGCGAGGTACGCAGTATTTT.

This chain links TRBV25-1 with TRBJ2-5; D is ambiguous. The CDR3 sequence is 12 residues long. Germline values: CDR1 MGHDK, CDR2 SYGVNS. Deletions cut 6 bases from V and 5 bases from J, with 10 bases between. CDR3 region: CASSDPDETQYF. The DNA for the CDR3 is TGTGCCAGCAGCGACCCAGACGAGACCCAGTACTTC.

The count of this clone is one. In nucleotides, the CDR3 is TGTGCCAGCAGCTTTCAGGAGACAGTAAGCACTGAAGCTTTCTTT. Translated, it gives CASSFQETVSTEAFF. The V gene is TRBV27, the J gene TRBJ1-1; D is perhaps TRBD1 (5 bases). The CDR3 length is 15 residues. V lost 6 bases to trimming and J lost 4 bases, with 18 bases between them. Germline values: CDR1 MNHEY, CDR2 SMNVEV (reference sequence).

The V gene is TRBV6-2 or TRBV6-3, the J gene TRBJ1-5; the D gene is possibly TRBD1 (5 bases). The CDR3 consists of 15 residues. Looked up from germline, CDR1 is MNHEY and CDR2 is SVGEGT. The V end was cut by 4 bases, the J end by 1 base, with 11 bases between. This chain's CDR3 is CASSWTGGSNQPQHF. CDR3 bases: TGTGCCAGCAGTTGGACTGGGGGAAGCAATCAGCCCCAGCATTTT.

This clone came up a few times. CDR3 protein: CASSLRQGFQSTEAFF. CDR3 coding DNA: TGTGCCAGCAGCCTACGACAGGGGTTTCAGAGCACTGAAGCTTTCTTT. This chain connects TRBV27 to TRBJ1-1, with 8 bases identical to TRBD1. Germline assignment: CDR1 MNHEY and CDR2 SMNVEV (reference sequence). This CDR3 has 16 amino acids. After removal of 6 bases from V and 4 bases from J, the junction contained 13 bases not matched to a gene.

J is TRBJ1-5 and V is TRBV29-1; D gene uncertain. Germline values: CDR1 SQVTM, CDR2 ANQGSEA. Trimming removed 7 bases at V and 0 bases at J, with 13 bases between. The CDR3 loop spans 14 amino acids. CDR3 nucleotides: TGCAGCGCCATGGAGTGGGGTAGCAATCAGCCCCAGCATTTT. Its translation is CSAMEWGSNQPQHF. Full variable domain (remainder filled in from reference TRBV29-1 and TRBJ1-5): SAVISQKPSRDICQRGTSLTIQCQVDSQVTMMFWYRQQPGQSLTLIATANQGSEATYESGFVIDKFPISRPNLTFSTLTVSNMSPEDSSIYLCSAMEWGSNQPQHFGDGTRLSIL.

This chain connects TRBV7-9 to TRBJ1-3; D is ambiguous. Germline CDR1 SEHNR, CDR2 FQNEAQ (reference sequence). This CDR3 contains 13 residues. Trimming took 5 bases from V and 2 from J, leaving 7 bases between them. The CDR3 here is CASSRMTGNTIYF. In nucleotides, the CDR3 is TGTGCCAGCAGCCGGATGACTGGAAACACCATATATTTT. The complete variable domain, with remaining parts taken from reference TRBV7-9 and TRBJ1-3, reads DTGVSQNPRHKITKRGQNVTFRCDPISEHNRLYWYRQTLGQGPEFLTYFQNEAQLEKSRLLSDRFSAERPKGSFSTLEIQRTEQGDSAMYLCASSRMTGNTIYFGEGSWLTVV.

The rearrangement links TRBV3-1 (or the pseudogene TRBV3-2) to TRBJ1-5, with TRBD1 matching over 7 bases. Germline V lookup: CDR1 LGHDT, CDR2 YNNKEL (reference sequence). V gave up 0 bases and J gave up 4 bases; unmatched junction bases: 0. This CDR3 comprises 14 residues. Written as DNA, the CDR3 is TGTGCCAGCAGCCAAGACAGGGGGAATCAGCCCCAGCATTTT. Translating gives CASSQDRGNQPQHF.

V is TRBV6-4 and J is TRBJ1-5; no firm D call. Germline V gene data show CDR1 as MRHNA and CDR2 as SNTAGT. Deletions cut 3 bases from V and 2 bases from J, with 11 bases between. CDR3 length: 15 residues. The CDR3: CASSETPDGNQPQHF. In DNA form, the CDR3 reads TGTGCCAGCAGTGAGACGCCGGATGGCAATCAGCCCCAGCATTTT.

The V call is TRBV12-3 or TRBV12-4, the J call TRBJ1-2, with 8 positions matching TRBD1. This CDR3 comprises 13 residues. The V gene end was trimmed by 6 bases and the J gene end by 8 bases; junction bases not matched to a gene: 8. CDR3 bases: TGTGCCAGCAGGATACAGGGGGAGAGGGGCTACACCTTC. It yields the protein CASRIQGERGYTF.

By proportion, this clone is medium-sized. The chain combines TRBV4-3 with TRBJ1-2, with a tentative D call TRBD1 (6 bases). Per the germline V gene, CDR1 is LGHNA and CDR2 is YSLEER. The length of the CDR3 is 13 residues. V gave up 1 base and J gave up 4 bases, with 7 bases separating them. The CDR3 DNA reads TGCGCCAGCAGCCAAGGGGACACCTATGGCTACACCTTC. It encodes CASSQGDTYGYTF.

The J gene is TRBJ1-2, the V gene TRBV5-5; the match to TRBD1 covers 8 bases. This CDR3 spans 15 amino acids. Trimming at V came to 4 bases and at J to 4 bases, leaving 9 bases not matched to a gene. CDR1 is SGHKS, CDR2 YYEKEE, per germline (reference sequence). The CDR3 bases are TGTGCCAGCAGCCTACTGGACAGGGAGGCCTATGGCTACACCTTC. Protein sequence: CASSLLDREAYGYTF. The whole variable domain, filled in from reference TRBV5-5 and TRBJ1-2, reads DAGVTQSPTHLIKTRGQQVTLRCSPISGHKSVSWYQQVLGQGPQFIFQYYEKEERGRGNFPDRFSARQFPNYSSELNVNALLLGDSALYLCASSLLDREAYGYTFGSGTRLTVV.

This chain connects TRBV7-3 to TRBJ2-2; TRBD2 aligns across 7 bases. Germline V lookup: CDR1 SGHTA, CDR2 FQGTGA. The CDR3 extends over 16 amino acids. V shed 1 base and J 6 bases; nucleotides not matched to a gene: 8. CDR3 sequence (DNA): TGTGCCAGCAGCTTAATCGGTGCGGGAGTTTCCGGGGAGCTGTTTTTT. It is translated as CASSLIGAGVSGELFF.

The V and J genes are TRBV7-2 and TRBJ2-5; 7 nucleotides align to TRBD1. The CDR3 has 15 amino acids. V was pared by 8 bases and J by 5 bases, with 14 bases of the junction left unmatched. Germline CDR1 SGHTA, CDR2 FQGNSA. This chain's CDR3 is CASGNPGQQMETQYF. CDR3 DNA: TGTGCCAGCGGCAACCCGGGACAGCAGATGGAGACCCAGTACTTC.

This chain connects TRBV10-3 to TRBJ2-7, with D perhaps matching TRBD2 (7 bases). The V gene lost 4 bases and the J gene lost 6 bases, with 19 bases spanning the gap. The length of the CDR3 is 15 residues. Per the germline V gene, CDR1 is ENHRY and CDR2 is SYGVKD. CDR3 bases: TGTGCCATCAGTGTGGGGGGGCGGAGGGGCTTCGAGCAGTACTTC. Amino acid sequence: CAISVGGRRGFEQYF.

The chain combines TRBV5-1 with TRBJ2-2, with 9 bases aligning to TRBD2. The germline V gene encodes CDR1 SGHRS and CDR2 YFSETQ. Trimming cost V 3 bases and J 6 bases; bases outside gene matches: 9. The CDR3 is made up of 16 amino acids. The CDR3 region has the DNA TGCGCCAGCAGCTCCCAGGGTAGCGGGAGTGCCGGGGAGCTGTTTTTT. This translates into CASSSQGSGSAGELFF. Together with reference TRBV5-1 and TRBJ2-2, the CDR3 gives the full variable domain: KAGVTQTPRYLIKTRGQQVTLSCSPISGHRSVSWYQQTPGQGLQFLFEYFSETQRNKGNFPGRFSGRQFSNSRSEMNVSTLELGDSALYLCASSSQGSGSAGELFFGEGSRLTVL.

V is TRBV15 and J is TRBJ1-1, with 8 nucleotides matching TRBD1. Germline V gives CDR1 LNHNV, CDR2 YYDKDF (reference sequence). This CDR3 has 12 residues. V shed 1 base, J shed 10 bases, and the junction held 2 bases outside the gene matches. This CDR3 reads CATSRGQGRAFF. For the CDR3, the DNA is TGTGCCACCAGCAGAGGACAGGGGAGAGCTTTCTTT.

The chain joins TRBV9 to TRBJ1-1; 10 positions agree with TRBD1. This CDR3 contains 16 residues. After removal of 4 bases from V and 1 base from J, the junction contained 7 bases not matched to a gene. Germline V gene data show CDR1 as SGDLS and CDR2 as YYNGEE. CDR3 protein: CASSPMDRGTNTEAFF. DNA for the CDR3: TGTGCCAGCAGCCCCATGGACAGGGGGACGAACACTGAAGCTTTCTTT.

As concerns this clone: A read error may produce the germline difference seen at one junction end. The chain links TRBV10-2 to TRBJ1-6; D gene ambiguous. Germline lookup yields CDR1 WSHSY and CDR2 SAAADI. The length of the CDR3 is 12 residues. The CDR3 region is CASREYNSPLHF. CDR3 in DNA: TGCGCCAGCAGGGAGTATAATTCACCCCTCCACTTT.

The CDR3 region has the DNA TGTGCCAGCCGAAGGCGGGACCTGAGCTCTGGAAACACCATATATTTT. This codes for CASRRRDLSSGNTIYF. The chain combines TRBV28 with TRBJ1-3, with TRBD1 as a possible D gene (5 bases). The ends were cut back, 8 bases at V and 0 bases at J, with 17 bases in the middle. The CDR3 length is 16 residues. Germline loops: CDR1 MDHEN, CDR2 SYDVKM.

This CDR3 reads CASSTDREAYGYTF. The CDR3 bases are TGTGCCAGTAGTACCGACAGGGAGGCCTATGGCTACACCTTC. The V call is TRBV19, the J call TRBJ1-2; 7 bases fit TRBD1. The CDR3 contains 14 residues. With V trimmed by 4 bases and J by 4 bases, 6 bases remained unmatched. The germline CDR1 and CDR2 sequences are LNHDA and SQIVND (reference sequence).

This clone came up a few times. V and J are TRBV19 and TRBJ2-7; 7 bases map to TRBD1. Germline loops: CDR1 LNHDA, CDR2 SQIVND (reference sequence). The CDR3 loop spans 13 amino acids. After removal of 3 bases from V and 3 bases from J, the junction contained 2 bases not matched to a gene. This CDR3 reads CASSITGVYEQYF. Here the CDR3 DNA reads TGTGCCAGTAGTATCACAGGGGTCTACGAGCAGTACTTC.